This T cell receptor (beta chain) was recorded in a study of T cell repertoires in cytomegalovirus infection. Study overall: Well-studied HLA-B-restricted CMV epitopes were used in the study alongside recently identified HLA-C-restricted ones. Carrying CMV and the relevant HLA type showed in public TCR beta signatures.

TCRdb re-derived calls from the reads in MiXCR, one entry per CDR3 protein. The repertoire holds over 45,000 distinct CDR3 sequences, around 20% seen once, with 26% in the top ten. General study points: The cumulative frequency of public TCR beta families identified carriers of CMV plus the relevant HLA. HLA-C-restricted TCR beta clonotypes specific for CMV led the ex vivo response.

Trimming pared 4 bases from V and 3 bases from J, leaving 10 bases between. The CDR3 covers 14 residues. Germline loops: CDR1 SGHTA, CDR2 FQGNSA. This clonotype was found a few times. The antigen is undetermined. This clonotype originated in a human donor in good health (CMV status not recorded). Some clones in this sample may be carry-over from other donors' samples. The chain links TRBV7-2 to TRBJ1-5; perhaps TRBD1 as D (6 bases). The sequenced sample was CD8+ T cells from cultured PBMCs, obtained from culture after CMV antigen stimulation. CDR3 DNA sequence: TGTGCCAGCAGCTCCCGACAGGACAATCAGCCCCAGCATTTT. As protein: CASSSRQDNQPQHF.